The clone carrying this T cell receptor (beta chain) showed up just a few times. Its antigen is not identified. The CDR3 runs to 13 residues. Germline V CDR1 and CDR2: SGHTA, FQGNSA. V lost 2 bases to trimming and J lost 7 bases, with 11 bases between them. This entry is derived from a study of beta chain features in type 1 diabetes. Across the whole study: Patients looked much like healthy donors when it came to age, gender and cell yields.

General study findings and limits: Although PCR might favor shorter templates, it would do so equally in patients and controls. Moderate yet significant TCRB CDR3 shortening was seen in Type 1 diabetes patients in all four CD4+ subsets.

What was sequenced were expressed TCRB transcripts, since all of the isolated RNA had been reverse transcribed. The protocol was immunoSEQ multiplex PCR, while the TCRdb copy is restricted to in-frame clones and leaves out a portion. The sample shows around 690,000 clones, around 12% of them seen only once. The chain employs TRBV7-2 and TRBJ1-2; D not resolved. The source of this sequence is a young man with type 1 diabetes. Sequencing used naive CD4+ T cells from blood. CDR3 in amino acids: CASSLTSESGYTF. In DNA form, the CDR3 reads TGTGCCAGCAGCTTAACGTCGGAGTCTGGCTACACCTTC.